This T cell receptor beta chain was sequenced for a study of shared clonotypes between healthy human individuals. Study conclusions and caveats: Lower generation probabilities were found for non-shared clonotypes than for those shared by all four donors.

Germline CDR1 and CDR2: MGHRA and YSYEKL. The ends were cut back, 0 bases at V and 3 bases at J, with 11 bases in the middle. The CDR3 sequence is 15 residues long. A word on this clone: The antigen is not known.

Naive CD8 cells lacked CD45RO and underwent positive selection for CCR7, leaving out terminally differentiated effector memory CD45RA+ cells. All of the donors resided in Nashville, Tennessee, and each was a Caucasian adult. When replicate PCRs were run on sorted subsets, they used 200 to 250 ng DNA, tens of thousands of T cell genomes. Repertoires were generated with immunoSEQ multiplex PCR, while TCRdb's copy carries only in-frame clones and drops some. The profile shows about 2.1 million clones, around 93% of them singletons. This TCR was recovered from a man between 18 and 29 years old in good health. Some clones in this sample may be carry-over from other donors' samples. The chain recombines TRBV4-1 with TRBJ1-1, with D tentatively TRBD1 (5 bases). The sequencing input was naive CD8+ T cells from PBMCs. The DNA for the CDR3 is TGCGCCAGCAGCCAAGAGGGGGTAGGGTACACTGAAGCTTTCTTT. Its protein product is CASSQEGVGYTEAFF.